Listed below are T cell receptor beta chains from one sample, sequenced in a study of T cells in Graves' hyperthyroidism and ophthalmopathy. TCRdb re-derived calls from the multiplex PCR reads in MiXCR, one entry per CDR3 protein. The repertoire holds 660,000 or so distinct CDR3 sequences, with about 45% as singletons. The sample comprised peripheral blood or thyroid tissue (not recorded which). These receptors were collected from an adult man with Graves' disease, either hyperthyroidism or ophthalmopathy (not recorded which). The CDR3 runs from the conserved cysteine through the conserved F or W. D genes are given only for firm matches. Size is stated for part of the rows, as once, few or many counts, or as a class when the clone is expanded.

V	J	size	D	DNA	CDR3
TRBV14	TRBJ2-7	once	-	TGTGCCAGCAGCCAAGAAGTATGGGGCGAGCAGTACTTC	CASSQEVWGEQYF
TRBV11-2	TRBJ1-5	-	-	TGTGCCTGGAGTGCCAAAAGCAATCAGCCCCAGCATTTT	CAWSAKSNQPQHF
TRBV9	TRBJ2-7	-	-	TGTGCCAGCAGCCAAGACGGGGACGAGCAGTACTTC	CASSQDGDEQYF
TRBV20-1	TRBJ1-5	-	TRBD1	TGCAGTGCTCCATGGACAGGGGGCGGGCAGCCCCAGCATTTT	CSAPWTGGGQPQHF
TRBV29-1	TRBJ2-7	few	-	TGCAGCGTTGAAGAGTTTAGGGCGGGACTCCAAGTACCGAACTACGAGCAGTACTTC	CSVEEFRAGLQVPNYEQYF
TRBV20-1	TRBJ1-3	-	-	TGCAGTGCTAGGGTCAGGGTGTCTTCCCATGGATTAAACACCATATATTTT	CSARVRVSSHGLNTIYF
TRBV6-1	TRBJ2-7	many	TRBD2	TGTGCCAGCAGTGAAGGACTAGCGAGCTACGAGCAGTACTTC	CASSEGLASYEQYF
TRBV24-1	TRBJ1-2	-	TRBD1	TGTGCCACCAGTGATCCGGGGACAGACTATGGCTACACCTTC	CATSDPGTDYGYTF
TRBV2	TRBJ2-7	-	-	TGTGCCAGCAGTCCGCACGCGGCCTCCTACGAGCAGTACTTC	CASSPHAASYEQYF
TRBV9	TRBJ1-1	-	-	TGTGCCAGCAGCCAACCCTGGGGGAAAGCTTTCTTT	CASSQPWGKAFF